Below are 32 T cell receptor beta chains sequenced from a single sample in a study of post-analysis software for immune sequencing data. Which antigens these TCRs recognize remains unknown. Unique molecular identifiers were built into the TCR beta cDNA libraries. TCRdb called the PCR reads again in MiXCR, with one record for every CDR3 protein. The sample lists hundreds of thousands of distinct CDR3 sequences; 25% to 30% were seen once. Findings and limits, study-wide: In patients, TRBV5-6, TRBV5-1 and TRBV20-1 belonged to five TRBV segments found more frequently than in controls.

The sequenced sample was blood. The receptors were gathered from a girl under 18 with multiple sclerosis.

This clonotype was recorded a few times. The rearrangement joins TRBV10-3 to TRBJ2-1; 8 bases line up with TRBD2. The junction had 7 bases not matched to a gene; V was cut back by 6 bases and J by 6 bases. This CDR3 is 14 amino acids long. Germline CDR1 ENHRY, CDR2 SYGVKD. Written as DNA, the CDR3 is TGTGCCATCAGCGGACTAGCCCGGAGCAATGAGCAGTTCTTC. The encoded protein is CAISGLARSNEQFF.

This clonotype was detected a few times. This chain joins TRBV20-1 and TRBJ1-1; 9 positions match TRBD1. CDR1 is DFQATT and CDR2 is SNEGSKA in the germline V gene (reference sequence). The ends lost 6 bases at V and 1 base at J; junction bases unmatched: 3. This CDR3 has 13 residues. CDR3: CSAPGQGNTEAFF. The CDR3, as DNA: TGCAGTGCGCCGGGACAGGGGAACACTGAAGCTTTCTTT.

Note on this clonotype: Its ends do not fully match the called genes, so a read error is possible. The chain links TRBV10-3 to TRBJ2-7; 7 nucleotides line up with TRBD2. The CDR3 spans 13 residues. Per germline, CDR1 ENHRY and CDR2 SYGVKD. DNA of the CDR3: TGTGCCATGAGAGGACTAGAAGCCTACGAGCGGTACTTC. It is translated as CAMRGLEAYERYF.

There are a few counts of this clonotype. The chain employs TRBV20-1 and TRBJ2-1, with D maybe TRBD2 (5 bases). Per the germline V gene, CDR1 is DFQATT and CDR2 is SNEGSKA (reference sequence). This CDR3 spans 16 amino acids. V was pared by 0 bases and J by 0 bases, with 12 bases between. This CDR3 reads CSARDQEASSYNEQFF. The CDR3 nucleotides read TGCAGTGCTAGAGATCAGGAGGCTAGCTCCTACAATGAGCAGTTCTTC.

The rearrangement uses TRBV4-1 and TRBJ2-2; tentative D call: TRBD2 (7 bases). The CDR3 totals 16 residues. Germline CDR1 reads MGHRA; CDR2 reads YSYEKL. V lost 0 bases and J lost 4, with 12 bases in between. In DNA form, the CDR3 reads TGCGCCAGCAGCCAAGAGGTGGGGGGGCGCACCGGGGAGCTGTTTTTT. It translates to CASSQEVGGRTGELFF.

This chain connects TRBV7-2 to TRBJ2-7, with D perhaps TRBD2 (5 bases). Trimming stripped 6 bases from V and 6 bases from J, with 18 bases between. The germline V gene has CDR1 SGHTA and CDR2 FQGNSA. This CDR3 contains 14 residues. CDR3 coding DNA: TGTGCCAGCAGACCTGGCGGGTCGGCGGGCGAGCAGTACTTC. This encodes CASRPGGSAGEQYF.

The V call is TRBV20-1, the J call TRBJ2-1; D is possibly TRBD2 (6 bases). V shed 3 bases and J shed 4 bases, with 16 bases lying between them. The germline V gene has CDR1 DFQATT and CDR2 SNEGSKA (reference sequence). The CDR3 is 15 residues long. DNA of the CDR3: TGCAGTGCTAGCCCCCCGGGAGTAATGTACAATGAGCAGTTCTTC. Translating gives CSASPPGVMYNEQFF.

This clonotype was recorded a few times. The rearrangement joins TRBV6-4 to TRBJ2-7; D tentatively reads TRBD1 or TRBD2 (6 bases each). The ends were cut back, 0 bases at V and 3 bases at J, with 18 bases in the middle. CDR1 is MRHNA, CDR2 SNTAGT, per germline. The CDR3 runs 17 residues. The CDR3 coding sequence is TGTGCCAGCAGTGACTCGATAAGGGGGGATTTTGGCTACGAGCAGTACTTC. Its translation: CASSDSIRGDFGYEQYF.

About this clonotype: This sequence may be a read error, since a much larger clone differs from it by one base. The gene calls are TRBV10-3 and TRBJ2-1, with a possible D match to TRBD1 (6 bases). Germline values: CDR1 ENHRY, CDR2 SYGVKD. There are 11 residues in the CDR3. The V and J ends lost 7 bases and 9 bases respectively, with 10 bases between them. The CDR3 is CAINGDIEQFF. The CDR3, as DNA: TGTGCCATCAACGGGGACATTGAGCAGTTCTTC.

With respect to this clonotype: At one end the junction does not follow the germline gene, possibly because of a read error. CDR3 residues: CNVDGATSGSDEQYF. CDR3 nucleotide sequence: TGCAACGTTGACGGCGCGACTAGCGGGAGTGATGAGCAGTACTTC. J is TRBJ2-1 and V is TRBV29-1, with 12 bases aligning to TRBD2. The tail of the sequence fits TRBJ2-7 better, so the J call may be wrong. Germline CDR1 reads SQVTM; CDR2 reads ANQGSEA. The CDR3 consists of 15 residues.

The CDR3 is CATSTTASRDTQYF. The DNA of the CDR3 is TGTGCCACCAGTACGACAGCCTCCAGAGATACGCAGTATTTT. The chain couples TRBV24-1 to TRBJ2-3; possible D gene TRBD1, 5 bases. The CDR3 runs 14 residues. Germline V gene sequence: CDR1 KGHDR, CDR2 SFDVKD. The V gene lost 6 bases and the J gene lost 5 bases, with 14 bases spanning the gap.

Here the CDR3 reads CASSPLRDRGTDTQYF. In DNA form, the CDR3 reads TGCGCCAGCAGCCCTTTAAGGGACCGTGGGACAGATACGCAGTATTTT. The chain couples TRBV5-1 to TRBJ2-3, with D perhaps matching TRBD1 or TRBD2 (5 bases each). Trimming took 4 bases from V and 3 from J, leaving 18 bases between them. CDR3 length: 16 residues. CDR1 is SGHRS, CDR2 YFSETQ, per germline.

V gene TRBV27 combines with J gene TRBJ1-4; no firm D call. The germline gives CDR1 MNHEY, CDR2 SMNVEV (reference sequence). There are 15 residues in the CDR3. Deletions cut 5 bases from V and 0 bases from J, with 10 bases between. DNA for the CDR3: TGTGCCAGCAGTCTAACAGCAGCAACTAATGAAAAACTGTTTTTT. It encodes CASSLTAATNEKLFF.

In its sample, this clonotype was seen many times. The chain uses TRBV5-5 and TRBJ2-7; the D gene is possibly TRBD1 (6 bases). V gave up 0 bases and J gave up 2 bases, with 12 bases separating them. The CDR3 is made up of 15 amino acids. Germline lookup yields CDR1 SGHKS and CDR2 YYEKEE (reference sequence). CDR3 region: CASSLVAGAAYEQYF. DNA for the CDR3: TGTGCCAGCAGCTTGGTGGCAGGGGCTGCCTACGAGCAGTACTTC.

This chain links TRBV7-9 with TRBJ2-7; TRBD2 agrees at 8 bases. With 5 bases clipped from V and 2 bases from J, the junction kept 8 bases outside the gene matches. CDR1 and CDR2 (germline): SEHNR, FQNEAQ (reference sequence). This CDR3 region has 15 residues. The CDR3 reads CASSPIGAGAYEQYF. Written as DNA, the CDR3 is TGTGCCAGCAGCCCTATCGGAGCGGGGGCCTACGAGCAGTACTTC.

The J gene is TRBJ2-7, the V gene TRBV18; D uncertain. CDR1 is KGHSH and CDR2 is LQKENI in the germline V gene. V was pared by 3 bases and J by 0 bases, with 12 bases between. This CDR3 contains 15 residues. The CDR3 DNA sequence: TGTGCCAGCTCACCCGGGTCCACCAGCTCCTACGAGCAGTACTTC. The encoded protein is CASSPGSTSSYEQYF.

This clonotype has just a few counts. The chain carries TRBV12-3 or TRBV12-4 and TRBJ2-2; tentative D call: TRBD1 (7 bases). V shed 7 bases and J shed 0 bases, with 15 bases lying between them. The CDR3 has 16 residues. Here the CDR3 DNA reads TGTGCCAGCACCCTCGGAGGGGGCACGAACACCGGGGAGCTGTTTTTT. Residues: CASTLGGGTNTGELFF.

This clonotype appeared a few times. The chain joins TRBV20-1 to TRBJ2-2; a weak D match, TRBD1 (6 bases). The CDR3 is made up of 14 amino acids. CDR1 DFQATT and CDR2 SNEGSKA come from the germline V gene (reference sequence). V was cut by 4 bases and J by 2 bases, with 11 bases left in between. Written as DNA, the CDR3 is TGCAGTGCTATAGACAGGCGCAACACCGGGGAGCTGTTTTTT. Its translation is CSAIDRRNTGELFF.

This clonotype was seen more than once but under ten times. The genes are TRBV9 and TRBJ1-2; D remains unclear. Germline V gene data show CDR1 as SGDLS and CDR2 as YYNGEE. This CDR3 spans 15 amino acids. The V end was cut by 4 bases, the J end by 3 bases, with 16 bases between. CDR3 protein: CASSPREQQYYGYTF. The CDR3 DNA reads TGTGCCAGCAGCCCCCGGGAACAGCAATACTATGGCTACACCTTC.

This clonotype was counted only a few times. The J gene is TRBJ2-1, the V gene TRBV6-2 or TRBV6-3, with TRBD2 matching over 7 bases. The J segment lost 15 bases and the V segment lost 3 bases, leaving 5 bases of the junction unmatched. The length of the CDR3 is 11 residues. The V gene's germline CDR1 is MNHEY and CDR2 SVGEGT. CDR3 bases: TGTGCCAGCAGTTATTCGACTAGCACGTTCTTC. Protein product: CASSYSTSTFF.

This clonotype came up a few times. The chain links TRBV20-1 to TRBJ1-2, with D possibly matching TRBD1 (5 bases). Trimming removed 5 bases at V and 8 bases at J, with 18 bases between. Looked up from germline, CDR1 is DFQATT and CDR2 is SNEGSKA (reference sequence). The CDR3 runs 13 residues. CDR3 in DNA: TGCAGTGCTGAAGGGACTGCCTGGGGAGGCTACACCTTC. Protein sequence: CSAEGTAWGGYTF.

The gene calls are TRBV16 and TRBJ1-1; D ambiguous. This CDR3 is built from 12 residues. Trimming took off 0 bases at V and 3 bases at J, with 2 bases between the two ends. Germline CDR1 and CDR2: KGHSY and FQNENV. Here the CDR3 reads CASSQSHTEAFF. In DNA, the CDR3 is TGTGCCAGCAGCCAATCGCACACTGAAGCTTTCTTT. Using reference TRBV16 and TRBJ1-1 for the parts outside the CDR3, the full variable domain is GEEVAQTPKHLVRGEGQKAKLYCAPIKGHSYVFWYQQVLKNEFKFLISFQNENVFDETGMPKERFSAKCLPNSPCSLEIQATKLEDSAVYFCASSQSHTEAFFGQGTRLTVV.

In regard to this clonotype: A read error may be the cause here, since a much bigger clone is one base away. The CDR3 is CAIRPIDGDGGEQYF. CDR3 nucleotides: TGTGCCATCAGGCCCATCGATGGGGACGGGGGGGAGCAGTACTTC. The chain recombines TRBV10-3 with TRBJ2-5; 8 positions agree with TRBD2. The CDR3 is made up of 15 amino acids. Trimming cost V 6 bases and J 11 bases; bases outside gene matches: 17. Per germline, CDR1 ENHRY and CDR2 SYGVKD.

This clonotype came up many times. The chain carries TRBV4-3 and TRBJ2-6; D gene unclear. The germline gives CDR1 LGHNA, CDR2 YSLEER. This CDR3 region has 14 residues. V lost 0 bases and J lost 4, with 4 bases in between. CDR3 loop: CASSQDKGANVLTF. The CDR3 region has the DNA TGCGCCAGCAGCCAAGATAAAGGGGCCAACGTCCTGACTTTC.

This clonotype showed up just a few times. The CDR3 bases are TGTGCCAGCAGTTACTCGGCCAATAAAGAGACCCAGTACTTC. Translation gives CASSYSANKETQYF. The rearrangement joins TRBV6-6 to TRBJ2-5; no reliable D call. CDR3 length equals 14 residues. V lost 0 bases and J 3 bases, leaving 8 bases between the germline ends. From germline, CDR1 is MNHNY and CDR2 SVGAGI (reference sequence).

This clonotype has a count of ten or more. The chain recombines TRBV27 with TRBJ2-1; D may be TRBD1 or TRBD2 (5 bases each). The CDR3 runs 13 residues. Trimming took off 4 bases at V and 8 bases at J, with 12 bases between the two ends. Per germline, CDR1 MNHEY and CDR2 SMNVEV (reference sequence). CDR3 sequence: CASSSRLGDEQFF. In DNA form, the CDR3 reads TGTGCCAGCAGTTCAAGATTGGGGGATGAGCAGTTCTTC.

This clonotype was seen a handful of times. The chain couples TRBV9 to TRBJ2-2; D is possibly TRBD2 (6 bases). The ends were cut back, 2 bases at V and 5 bases at J, with 13 bases in the middle. Per germline, CDR1 SGDLS and CDR2 YYNGEE. This CDR3 is 15 amino acids long. DNA of the CDR3: TGTGCCAGCAGCGTCAGTGAAGGGAGGACCGGGGAGCTGTTTTTT. Its protein is CASSVSEGRTGELFF.

The rearrangement joins TRBV5-1 to TRBJ1-6; 7 nucleotides line up with TRBD1. The J segment lost 12 bases and the V segment lost 2 bases, leaving 11 bases of the junction unmatched. The CDR3 is made up of 15 amino acids. Germline V CDR1 and CDR2: SGHRS, YFSETQ. The CDR3 region is CASSLADRVGEPLHF. The DNA of the CDR3 is TGCGCCAGCAGCTTAGCCGACAGGGTCGGGGAACCCCTCCACTTT.

The rearrangement uses TRBV2 and TRBJ2-5; TRBD1 might be the D (5 bases). This CDR3 is built from 11 residues. The germline V gene has CDR1 SNHLY and CDR2 FYNNEI. Between the trimmed V and J ends, which lost 8 bases and 4 bases, there was a span of 8 bases. The chain's CDR3 is CASQGRETQYF. In nucleotides, the CDR3 is TGTGCCAGCCAGGGAAGAGAGACCCAGTACTTC. The full variable domain, completed using reference TRBV2 and TRBJ2-5, is EPEVTQTPSHQVTQMGQEVILRCVPISNHLYFYWYRQILGQKVEFLVSFYNNEISEKSEIFDDQFSVERPDGSNFTLKIRSTKLEDSAMYFCASQGRETQYFGPGTRLLVL.

This rearrangement joins TRBV6-1 to TRBJ2-2, with D perhaps assigned TRBD1 or TRBD2 (5 bases each). The CDR3 sequence is 14 residues long. Germline V gene lookup returns CDR1 MNHNS and CDR2 SASEGT. The V end was cut by 2 bases, the J end by 7 bases, with 11 bases between. The CDR3 loop is CASSETQGVGELFF. DNA of the CDR3: TGTGCCAGCAGTGAAACTCAGGGAGTCGGGGAGCTGTTTTTT.

This clonotype came up a few times. CDR3 residues: CASSYRSEGGELFF. The CDR3 nucleotides are TGTGCCAGCAGTTACCGTAGCGAGGGCGGGGAGCTGTTTTTT. The chain joins TRBV6-6 to TRBJ2-2; maybe TRBD2 (5 bases). V lost 2 bases, J lost 7 bases, and 11 bases lay in between. Germline loops: CDR1 MNHNY, CDR2 SVGAGI (reference sequence). The CDR3 spans 14 residues.

This chain links TRBV15 with TRBJ2-5; possible D gene TRBD2, 5 bases. Germline lookup yields CDR1 LNHNV and CDR2 YYDKDF (reference sequence). There are 16 residues in the CDR3. V dropped 0 bases and J dropped 5 bases, with 16 bases sitting between them. CDR3: CATSRDSGTGWETQYF. The CDR3 DNA is TGTGCCACCAGCAGAGATTCCGGCACGGGGTGGGAGACCCAGTACTTC.